This T cell receptor beta chain was recorded in a study of identical twins. Every sampled donor was Caucasian and healthy. TCRdb re-called the 5' RACE reads with MiXCR, one entry per CDR3 protein. The top ten hold roughly 0.3% of the sample, which has approximately 1.8 million distinct CDR3 sequences, less than 40% seen once. The ends lost 1 base at V and 6 bases at J; junction bases unmatched: 8. Germline V lookup: CDR1 DFQATT, CDR2 SNEGSKA (reference sequence). This CDR3 spans 15 amino acids. Study findings and constraints: It was possible that invariant MAIT and iNKT cells partly confounded the zero-insertion analyses. Fewer insertions were carried by abundant cord blood beta clonotypes, but none was seen in memory repertoires.

Remarks on this clonotype: The antigen remains undetermined.

The material sequenced was cord blood. This chain connects TRBV20-1 to TRBJ2-2; 7 bases align to TRBD2. The sequence derives from a newborn girl in good health. The CDR3 DNA follows: TGCAGTGCTAGAGGGACTAGTAGTTTATCCGGGGAGCTGTTTTTT. Residues: CSARGTSSLSGELFF.